The clone carrying this TCR beta chain was recorded only once. Its antigen remains unknown. One end of the junction does not line up with germline, which may come from a read error. The data originate from a study of post-analysis software for immune sequencing data. Study overall: The study covered relapsing-remitting, secondary progressive and progressive-relapsing courses of multiple sclerosis.

General study results and limits: F measure showed strong co-clustering of same-batch samples. TRBV segments more frequent in patients than in controls numbered five and included TRBV5-6, TRBV5-1 and TRBV20-1. There was significantly lower normalized Chao1 diversity in multiple sclerosis patients than in controls.

Germline V gene lookup returns CDR1 DFQATT and CDR2 SNEGSKA (reference sequence). CDR3 length: 14 amino acids. The TCR beta cDNA libraries contained unique molecular identifiers. Yield was around 500,000 cDNA molecules from roughly 0.93 to 9.6 million T cells. TCRdb re-called the PCR reads with MiXCR, one entry per CDR3 protein. The sample carries hundreds of thousands of distinct CDR3 sequences, around 40% recorded once. The clonotype originates from a girl aged 10 to 17 with multiple sclerosis. Material for sequencing was blood. The rearrangement links TRBV20-1 to TRBJ2-5, with TRBD2 as a possible D gene (7 bases). The DNA matches TRBJ2-7 better at its end, which makes the J call doubtful. CDR3 nucleotides: TGCAGTGCCAGAGAGGGGGAGGGACCCTACGAGCAGTACTTC. Its protein is CSAREGEGPYEQYF.